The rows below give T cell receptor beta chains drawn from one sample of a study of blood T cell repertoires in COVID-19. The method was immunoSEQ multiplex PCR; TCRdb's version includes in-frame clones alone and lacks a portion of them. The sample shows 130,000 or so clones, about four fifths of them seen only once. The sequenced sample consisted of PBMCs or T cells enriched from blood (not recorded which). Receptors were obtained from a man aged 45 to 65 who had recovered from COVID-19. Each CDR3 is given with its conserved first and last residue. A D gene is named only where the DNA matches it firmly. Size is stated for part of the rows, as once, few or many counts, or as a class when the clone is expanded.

CDR3nt: TGCAGCGTTGGGGCAGGGGGAGAGTACACTGAAGCTTTCTTT
CDR3aa: CSVGAGGEYTEAFF
v_gene: TRBV29-1
d_gene: TRBD1
j_gene: TRBJ1-1
abundance: -

CDR3nt: TGTGCCAGCAGTTATACGGGGAAGCAAGAGACCCAGTACTTC
CDR3aa: CASSYTGKQETQYF
v_gene: TRBV5-4
d_gene: -
j_gene: TRBJ2-5
abundance: -

CDR3nt: TGCGCCAGCAGCCGCCGCCTGCAGGACACTGAAGCTTTCTTT
CDR3aa: CASSRRLQDTEAFF
v_gene: TRBV5-1
d_gene: -
j_gene: TRBJ1-1
abundance: -

CDR3nt: TGTGCCAGCAGTGTCGGGACAGGGCGCTACGAGCAGTACTTC
CDR3aa: CASSVGTGRYEQYF
v_gene: TRBV27
d_gene: TRBD1
j_gene: TRBJ2-7
abundance: -

CDR3nt: TGTGCCAGCTGTGGGCTAGCGGGGGAAAAACTGTTTTTT
CDR3aa: CASCGLAGEKLFF
v_gene: TRBV2
d_gene: -
j_gene: TRBJ1-4
abundance: -

CDR3nt: TGTGCCAGCAGCTTCTCCCCCGGGACAGGGTACGGCTACACCTTC
CDR3aa: CASSFSPGTGYGYTF
v_gene: TRBV7-9
d_gene: TRBD1
j_gene: TRBJ1-2
abundance: -

CDR3nt: TGTGCCAGTAGTATCAGGACTAGCGGGGGAACAGATACGCAGTATTTT
CDR3aa: CASSIRTSGGTDTQYF
v_gene: TRBV19
d_gene: TRBD2
j_gene: TRBJ2-3
abundance: -

CDR3nt: TGCAGCGTTGAAGATCAGACACGAAGCTACGAGCAGTACTTC
CDR3aa: CSVEDQTRSYEQYF
v_gene: TRBV29-1
d_gene: -
j_gene: TRBJ2-7
abundance: -

CDR3nt: TGTGCCAGCAGCGTAGCTACAGACAGAAATTCACCCCTCCACTTT
CDR3aa: CASSVATDRNSPLHF
v_gene: TRBV9
d_gene: -
j_gene: TRBJ1-6
abundance: -

CDR3nt: TGTGCCATCAGGAATCAACAGGGAACTGAAGCTTTCTTT
CDR3aa: CAIRNQQGTEAFF
v_gene: TRBV10-3
d_gene: -
j_gene: TRBJ1-1
abundance: few

CDR3nt: TGTGCCAGCAGTGACACGCCAGGGGGCTATGGCTACACCTTC
CDR3aa: CASSDTPGGYGYTF
v_gene: TRBV6-4
d_gene: TRBD1
j_gene: TRBJ1-2
abundance: once

CDR3nt: TGTGCCAGCAGCCCCTCAGAGGGTGGCAACAGGGTAAGGTCCTACGAGCAGTACTTC
CDR3aa: CASSPSEGGNRVRSYEQYF
v_gene: TRBV7-2
d_gene: -
j_gene: TRBJ2-7
abundance: -

CDR3nt: TGTGCCAGCAGTTTAACTCGGAACACCGGGGAGCTGTTTTTT
CDR3aa: CASSLTRNTGELFF
v_gene: TRBV27
d_gene: -
j_gene: TRBJ2-2
abundance: -

CDR3nt: TGTGCCAGCAGTGACCTTTTTGCCCCTAGCGGGGGGTCTACAGATACGCAGTATTTT
CDR3aa: CASSDLFAPSGGSTDTQYF
v_gene: TRBV6-2/TRBV6-3
d_gene: TRBD2
j_gene: TRBJ2-3
abundance: -

CDR3nt: TGTGCCAGCAGCTTTTGGACAGGGGAGGCTGAAGCTTTCTTT
CDR3aa: CASSFWTGEAEAFF
v_gene: TRBV7-8
d_gene: TRBD1
j_gene: TRBJ1-1
abundance: -

CDR3nt: TGTGCCAGCAGTTCCAATCTAGCGGGGGTCTACAATGAGCAGTTCTTC
CDR3aa: CASSSNLAGVYNEQFF
v_gene: TRBV6-5
d_gene: TRBD2
j_gene: TRBJ2-1
abundance: -

CDR3nt: TGTGCCAGCAGACGACAGGGTAACTATGGCTACACCTTC
CDR3aa: CASRRQGNYGYTF
v_gene: TRBV27
d_gene: TRBD1
j_gene: TRBJ1-2
abundance: few

CDR3nt: TGTGCCAGCAGCTTACGCGCGCTCAGTAGGGGCACTGAAGCTTTCTTT
CDR3aa: CASSLRALSRGTEAFF
v_gene: TRBV13
d_gene: -
j_gene: TRBJ1-1
abundance: -

CDR3nt: TGCAGCGCGCTACAGGGGGCCAATCAGCCCCAGCATTTT
CDR3aa: CSALQGANQPQHF
v_gene: TRBV29-1
d_gene: TRBD1
j_gene: TRBJ1-5
abundance: -

CDR3nt: TGTGCCAGCAGCTTGCCGGCGGGGCAGACAGAGCAGTACTTC
CDR3aa: CASSLPAGQTEQYF
v_gene: TRBV5-4
d_gene: -
j_gene: TRBJ2-7
abundance: -

CDR3nt: TGTGCCTGGAGTGTACAGACAGGGGGCAATCAGCCCCAGCATTTT
CDR3aa: CAWSVQTGGNQPQHF
v_gene: TRBV30
d_gene: TRBD1
j_gene: TRBJ1-5
abundance: -

CDR3nt: TGTGCAAGTCGGTCCGGGACAGGGAACACCGGGGAGCTGTTTTTT
CDR3aa: CASRSGTGNTGELFF
v_gene: TRBV12-2
d_gene: -
j_gene: TRBJ2-2
abundance: -

CDR3nt: TGTGCCAGCAGCTTTCCGGGGACCGGGGAGCTGTTTTTT
CDR3aa: CASSFPGTGELFF
v_gene: TRBV11-2
d_gene: -
j_gene: TRBJ2-2
abundance: -

CDR3nt: TGTGCCAGCAGCGTAGGTTCCGGGACAGCTTACACCGGGGAGCTGTTTTTT
CDR3aa: CASSVGSGTAYTGELFF
v_gene: TRBV9
d_gene: TRBD1
j_gene: TRBJ2-2
abundance: -

CDR3nt: TGCGCCAGCAGCTTGGAGGCGACAGGGGCGAGCTCCTACGAGCAGTACTTC
CDR3aa: CASSLEATGASSYEQYF
v_gene: TRBV5-1
d_gene: TRBD1
j_gene: TRBJ2-7
abundance: -

CDR3nt: TGTGCCAGCAGCTTAGAACAGGGGGCGCGCGGAAACACCATATATTTT
CDR3aa: CASSLEQGARGNTIYF
v_gene: TRBV7-9
d_gene: TRBD1
j_gene: TRBJ1-3
abundance: -

CDR3nt: TGTGCCACCAGCAGAGTATTGTCGCAGTATAATTCACCCCTCCACTTT
CDR3aa: CATSRVLSQYNSPLHF
v_gene: TRBV15
d_gene: -
j_gene: TRBJ1-6
abundance: -

CDR3nt: TGTGCCAGCAGCCAAGAGGGGGAGGAACGTCAGCCCCAGCATTTT
CDR3aa: CASSQEGEERQPQHF
v_gene: TRBV4-2
d_gene: -
j_gene: TRBJ1-5
abundance: few

CDR3nt: TGTGCCAGCAGTTCCCCACAGGGTCGGGATACGCAGTATTTT
CDR3aa: CASSSPQGRDTQYF
v_gene: TRBV6-2/TRBV6-3
d_gene: -
j_gene: TRBJ2-3
abundance: -

CDR3nt: TGTGCCAGCAGCCAAGTAGTTACGGGCGAGCAGTACTTC
CDR3aa: CASSQVVTGEQYF
v_gene: TRBV3-1/TRBV3-2
d_gene: -
j_gene: TRBJ2-7
abundance: -

CDR3nt: TGTGCCAGCAGCCCAGGGGTTCAAGAGACCCAGTACTTC
CDR3aa: CASSPGVQETQYF
v_gene: TRBV5-5
d_gene: -
j_gene: TRBJ2-5
abundance: -

CDR3nt: TGTGCCAGCAGCCCCCGACTAGCGGGGGTCACCGGGGAGCTGTTTTTT
CDR3aa: CASSPRLAGVTGELFF
v_gene: TRBV7-8
d_gene: TRBD2
j_gene: TRBJ2-2
abundance: -

CDR3nt: TGTGCCACCACGGGGGGGGGACAGGGCCGGAAGCCCCAGCATTTT
CDR3aa: CATTGGGQGRKPQHF
v_gene: TRBV15
d_gene: TRBD1
j_gene: TRBJ1-5
abundance: -

CDR3nt: TGTGCCAGCAGGGAGGGCGGGGAGTACACCTTC
CDR3aa: CASREGGEYTF
v_gene: TRBV9
d_gene: -
j_gene: TRBJ1-2
abundance: -

CDR3nt: TGTGCCAGCAGCCAAGATGGGGGGGGGCATCGCACAGATACGCAGTATTTT
CDR3aa: CASSQDGGGHRTDTQYF
v_gene: TRBV3-1/TRBV3-2
d_gene: -
j_gene: TRBJ2-3
abundance: -

CDR3nt: TGTGCCAGTAGCACCCTCTCGGGGATCGCTGAAGCTTTCTTT
CDR3aa: CASSTLSGIAEAFF
v_gene: TRBV19
d_gene: -
j_gene: TRBJ1-1
abundance: -

CDR3nt: TGTGCCAGCTCACCTCGGGACACCTCTAGCACAGATACGCAGTATTTT
CDR3aa: CASSPRDTSSTDTQYF
v_gene: TRBV18
d_gene: -
j_gene: TRBJ2-3
abundance: -

CDR3nt: TGTGCCAGCAGCTTAGATCAGGGGCAACGGCACTCACCCCTCCACTTT
CDR3aa: CASSLDQGQRHSPLHF
v_gene: TRBV11-1
d_gene: -
j_gene: TRBJ1-6
abundance: -

CDR3nt: TGCGCCAGCAGCAGCGGGACTAGCGGGGGTATAGATACGCAGTATTTT
CDR3aa: CASSSGTSGGIDTQYF
v_gene: TRBV5-1
d_gene: TRBD2
j_gene: TRBJ2-3
abundance: -

CDR3nt: TGTGCCAGCAGCTCCCGTCGGACTAGCGGGGGGACAGGGGAGACCCAGTACTTC
CDR3aa: CASSSRRTSGGTGETQYF
v_gene: TRBV7-8
d_gene: TRBD2
j_gene: TRBJ2-5
abundance: -

CDR3nt: TGTGCCAGCAGCCAAGATGTACAGGGATCAGGCACTGAAGCTTTCTTT
CDR3aa: CASSQDVQGSGTEAFF
v_gene: TRBV4-2
d_gene: -
j_gene: TRBJ1-1
abundance: -

CDR3nt: TGTGCCAGCAGCCGACATCCGGGACAGGGAAAACAGTTCTTC
CDR3aa: CASSRHPGQGKQFF
v_gene: TRBV13
d_gene: TRBD1
j_gene: TRBJ2-1
abundance: -

CDR3nt: TGTGCCAGCAGCTTGGCAACAGGGGCTGAGCATTTT
CDR3aa: CASSLATGAEHF
v_gene: TRBV5-5
d_gene: TRBD1
j_gene: TRBJ1-5
abundance: -

CDR3nt: TGTGCCAGCACGACTAGCGGAACCTACGAGCAGTACTTC
CDR3aa: CASTTSGTYEQYF
v_gene: TRBV18
d_gene: TRBD2
j_gene: TRBJ2-7
abundance: -

CDR3nt: TGTGCCAGCAGGAAGACAGGACGAAATGAAAAACTGTTTTTT
CDR3aa: CASRKTGRNEKLFF
v_gene: TRBV6-5
d_gene: -
j_gene: TRBJ1-4
abundance: -

CDR3nt: TGTGCCAGCAGCTTAATAGGCAGGGACAAGGAAAAACTGTTTTTT
CDR3aa: CASSLIGRDKEKLFF
v_gene: TRBV7-9
d_gene: -
j_gene: TRBJ1-4
abundance: -

CDR3nt: TGCAGCGTTTTGAACCAGAGAGGAGCCTACGAGCAGTACTTC
CDR3aa: CSVLNQRGAYEQYF
v_gene: TRBV29-1
d_gene: -
j_gene: TRBJ2-7
abundance: -

CDR3nt: TGTGCCAGCAGCACCGCGGGGGGATCTAACTATGGCTACACCTTC
CDR3aa: CASSTAGGSNYGYTF
v_gene: TRBV11-1
d_gene: -
j_gene: TRBJ1-2
abundance: -

CDR3nt: TGTGCCAGCAGCTTCGACAGGGATGGCTACACCTTC
CDR3aa: CASSFDRDGYTF
v_gene: TRBV5-5
d_gene: TRBD1
j_gene: TRBJ1-2
abundance: -

CDR3nt: TGTGCCAGCAGCTTAAATCGGGGTCTTTACGAGCAGTACTTC
CDR3aa: CASSLNRGLYEQYF
v_gene: TRBV7-2
d_gene: -
j_gene: TRBJ2-7
abundance: once

CDR3nt: TGTGCCAGTAGTTTCCGGGCAGGGGGCATGGATGAGCAGTTCTTC
CDR3aa: CASSFRAGGMDEQFF
v_gene: TRBV19
d_gene: TRBD1
j_gene: TRBJ2-1
abundance: once

CDR3nt: TGTGCCAGCAGCCGTAGCATAGCGGGGGGCCTCAATGAGCAGTTCTTC
CDR3aa: CASSRSIAGGLNEQFF
v_gene: TRBV5-6
d_gene: TRBD2
j_gene: TRBJ2-1
abundance: -

CDR3nt: TGTGCCAGCAGCTTAGCTGGCGGATTGCGGTATAATTCACCCCTCCACTTT
CDR3aa: CASSLAGGLRYNSPLHF
v_gene: TRBV7-2
d_gene: -
j_gene: TRBJ1-6
abundance: -